This T cell receptor beta chain was sequenced for a study of human T cells and chemical hapten exposure. Unfractionated whole blood served as the source for total RNA extraction. Whole-study results and caveats: Those TCRs sitting above 1 in 1000 frequency stayed the same with DPC sensitization.

For the library, individual cDNA molecules each received unique molecular identifiers. Original handling: Between about 23,224 and 700,000 TCRs appeared in each sample, and the median stood at 95,638. MiXCR, run by TCRdb on the 5' RACE reads, gives a single entry per CDR3 protein. These V and J calls are TCRdb output, not the study's own analysis. The sample yields some 150,000 distinct CDR3 sequences, 4.1% seen once. This clonotype has at least ten counts. Its antigen is not identified. This CDR3 has 14 residues. Germline CDR1 reads MNHEY; CDR2 reads SVGEGT. V was pared by 1 base and J by 7 bases, with 11 bases between.

The receptor was isolated from a female donor in good health. V usage is TRBV6-2 or TRBV6-3 and J usage is TRBJ1-5; no reliable D call. The CDR3 reads CASSYYTGRQPQHF. CDR3 sequence (DNA): TGTGCCAGCAGTTACTATACCGGCAGACAGCCCCAGCATTTT.